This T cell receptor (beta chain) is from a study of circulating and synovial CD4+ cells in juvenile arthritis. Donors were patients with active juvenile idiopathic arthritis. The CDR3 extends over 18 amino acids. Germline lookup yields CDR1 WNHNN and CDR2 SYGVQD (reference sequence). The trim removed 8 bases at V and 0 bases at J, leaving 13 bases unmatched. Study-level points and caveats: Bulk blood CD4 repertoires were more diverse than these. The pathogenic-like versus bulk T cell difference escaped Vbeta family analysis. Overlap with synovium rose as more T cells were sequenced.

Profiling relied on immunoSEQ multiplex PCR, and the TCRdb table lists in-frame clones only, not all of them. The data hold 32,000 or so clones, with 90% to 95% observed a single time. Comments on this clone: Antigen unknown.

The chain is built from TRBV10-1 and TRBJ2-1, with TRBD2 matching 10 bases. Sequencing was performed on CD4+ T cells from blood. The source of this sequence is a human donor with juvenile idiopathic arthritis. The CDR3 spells CASYRRTSGSSSYNEQFF. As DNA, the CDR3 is TGCGCCAGCTATAGGAGGACTAGCGGATCCAGCTCCTACAATGAGCAGTTCTTC.